Presented here are 28 T cell receptor beta chains from one specimen sequenced in a study of cytomegalovirus exposure and HLA in healthy donors. The PCR used 60 Vbeta and 13 Jbeta primers. Assay used: immunoSEQ multiplex PCR; TCRdb lists only in-frame clones, some missing. The sample consists of around 120,000 clones, more than 60% of them appearing once. The specimen was PBMCs. Receptors originate from a woman in her 40s in good health and CMV-seropositive.

J is TRBJ1-3 and V is TRBV4-1; a possible D gene is TRBD1 (6 bases). Deletions cut 1 base from V and 4 bases from J, with 8 bases between. The CDR3 has 14 amino acids. Germline V gene sequence: CDR1 MGHRA, CDR2 YSYEKL. As DNA, the CDR3 is TGCGCCAGCAGCCAAGTAGGACAGGGAAACACCATATATTTT. Encoded protein: CASSQVGQGNTIYF.

This chain connects TRBV30 to TRBJ1-4; D is unclear. V lost 3 bases to trimming and J lost 8 bases, with 19 bases between them. Germline CDR1 reads GTSNPN; CDR2 reads SVGIG (reference sequence). The CDR3 length is 15 residues. The DNA for the CDR3 is TGTGCCTGGAGGGAAGGACTAGGAACCGGGGAAAAACTGTTTTTT. This gives the protein CAWREGLGTGEKLFF.

The V call is TRBV7-2, the J call TRBJ1-5, with a possible D match to TRBD1 (6 bases). CDR1 is SGHTA, CDR2 FQGNSA, per germline. The length of the CDR3 is 13 residues. Trimming shortened V by 3 bases and J by 5 bases, and 8 bases separated the two germline ends. The CDR3 region has the DNA TGTGCCAGCAGCTTGGGGGCCGATCAGCCCCAGCATTTT. Translated, it gives CASSLGADQPQHF.

The chain carries TRBV6-5 and TRBJ1-2, with TRBD1 matching 10 bases. CDR1 MNHEY and CDR2 SVGAGI come from the germline V gene. After removal of 2 bases from V and 8 bases from J, the junction contained 5 bases not matched to a gene. The CDR3 covers 14 residues. CDR3 coding DNA: TGTGCCAGCAGTTACGGACAGGGGGGTGAAGGCTACACCTTC. Translated: CASSYGQGGEGYTF.

This chain links TRBV6-4 with TRBJ1-2; TRBD1 matches 8 bases. V lost 0 bases and J lost 6; bases outside the gene matches: 9. Germline loops: CDR1 MRHNA, CDR2 SNTAGT. The CDR3 loop spans 16 amino acids. Written as DNA, the CDR3 is TGTGCCAGCAGTGACTCTGGGCGGACAGGGTCGAATGGCTACACCTTC. Its translation: CASSDSGRTGSNGYTF.

For the CDR3, the DNA is TGTGCCAGCAGCTCTCAGGCGCTCCAAGAGACCCAGTACTTC. Its translation: CASSSQALQETQYF. The chain uses TRBV7-6 and TRBJ2-5, with no clear D. This CDR3 comprises 14 residues. Trimming left V 4 bases short and J 1 base short, with 10 bases between. Germline values: CDR1 SGHVS, CDR2 FNYEAQ.

This clone was picked up a small number of times. The chain employs TRBV19 and TRBJ1-3; 7 nucleotides agree with TRBD1. Germline V CDR1 and CDR2: LNHDA, SQIVND (reference sequence). V lost 5 bases, J lost 4 bases, and 8 bases stayed unmatched. The CDR3 covers 15 residues. This CDR3 is CASSRQGQSGNTIYF. DNA of the CDR3: TGTGCCAGTAGTCGTCAGGGACAGAGCGGAAACACCATATATTTT.

A single count supports this clone. The rearrangement uses TRBV7-2 and TRBJ2-7; 11 positions agree with TRBD1. CDR1 is SGHTA, CDR2 FQGNSA, per germline. V lost 5 bases to trimming and J lost 5 bases; unmatched junction nucleotides: 8. The CDR3 runs 15 residues. The CDR3 loop is CASSLQPGQGDEQYF. The CDR3, as DNA: TGTGCCAGCAGCCTCCAGCCGGGACAGGGGGACGAGCAGTACTTC.

The rearrangement uses TRBV7-9 and TRBJ2-5, with unresolved D. The CDR3 is 13 residues long. V lost 2 bases to trimming and J lost 2 bases, with 6 bases between them. CDR1 is SEHNR and CDR2 is FQNEAQ in the germline V gene (reference sequence). This chain's CDR3 is CASSLLAQETQYF. CDR3 in DNA: TGTGCCAGCAGCTTACTGGCACAAGAGACCCAGTACTTC. Complete variable domain (other parts from reference TRBV7-9 and TRBJ2-5): DTGVSQNPRHKITKRGQNVTFRCDPISEHNRLYWYRQTLGQGPEFLTYFQNEAQLEKSRLLSDRFSAERPKGSFSTLEIQRTEQGDSAMYLCASSLLAQETQYFGPGTRLLVL.

This chain uses TRBV19 with TRBJ1-5; D is uncertain. CDR1 is LNHDA, CDR2 SQIVND, per germline (reference sequence). The CDR3 sequence is 15 residues long. The V end was cut by 3 bases, the J end by 7 bases, with 16 bases between. CDR3 bases: TGTGCCAGTAGTATGTTTTTGGAGGGTAGGCAGCCCCAGCATTTT. This sequence encodes CASSMFLEGRQPQHF.

The chain combines TRBV4-3 with TRBJ1-4; D is unclear. The CDR3 runs to 13 residues. Trimming stripped 0 bases from V and 7 bases from J, with 6 bases between. CDR1 LGHNA and CDR2 YSLEER come from the germline V gene. The CDR3 sequence: CASSQEHSEKLFF. DNA for the CDR3: TGCGCCAGCAGCCAAGAACACAGTGAAAAACTGTTTTTT.

V and J are TRBV28 and TRBJ1-5; possibly TRBD1 for D (5 bases). Germline loops: CDR1 MDHEN, CDR2 SYDVKM. This CDR3 is 15 amino acids long. The germline V and J ends were trimmed by 2 bases and 4 bases, with 12 bases remaining between them. CDR3 amino acids: CASSLGGGANQPQHF. In DNA, the CDR3 is TGTGCCAGCAGTTTAGGGGGGGGAGCAAATCAGCCCCAGCATTTT.

This chain links TRBV5-1 with TRBJ1-4; a possible D gene is TRBD1 (5 bases). Trimming cost V 0 bases and J 8 bases, with 11 bases left between them. This CDR3 is built from 14 residues. Per the germline V gene, CDR1 is SGHRS and CDR2 is YFSETQ. The CDR3 sequence is CASSLEPGREKLFF. For the CDR3, the DNA is TGCGCCAGCAGCTTGGAACCAGGGCGGGAAAAACTGTTTTTT.

The chain has TRBV23-1 and TRBJ2-7; D not resolved. TRBV23-1 has ORF status, its function being uncertain. V was clipped by 0 bases and J by 2 bases, with 14 bases between them. The CDR3 is 16 residues long. CDR3 sequence: CASSQSTQVLPYEQYF. The CDR3 bases are TGCGCCAGCAGTCAATCGACGCAGGTGCTGCCCTACGAGCAGTACTTC.

V is TRBV4-1 and J is TRBJ2-7, with 12 nucleotides matching TRBD2. The ends lost 4 bases at V and 3 bases at J; junction bases unmatched: 16. The CDR3 is made up of 19 amino acids. Germline lookup yields CDR1 MGHRA and CDR2 YSYEKL. The CDR3 loop reads CASSLRGHGLAGTSYEQYF. The DNA for the CDR3 is TGCGCCAGCAGCCTCCGAGGGCACGGACTAGCGGGGACCAGCTACGAGCAGTACTTC.

The chain joins TRBV7-6 to TRBJ2-5, with D possibly TRBD2 on 7 matching bases. The CDR3 is 17 amino acids. CDR1 SGHVS and CDR2 FNYEAQ come from the germline V gene. V was shortened by 2 bases and J by 5 bases, with 21 bases between the two germline ends. In nucleotides, the CDR3 is TGTGCCAGCAGCTTACTTCTGCAGGGGAGGGATGTGGAGACCCAGTACTTC. This gives the protein CASSLLLQGRDVETQYF.

Concerning this clone itself: A junction boundary mismatches the germline segment, possibly from a read error. The gene calls are TRBV13 and TRBJ1-2; TRBD1 might be the D (5 bases). Per germline, CDR1 PRHDT and CDR2 FYEKMQ (reference sequence). This CDR3 has 19 amino acids. CDR3 region: CASSLYIEERRDRTGWISF. For the CDR3, the DNA is TGTGCCAGCAGCTTATATATTGAAGAACGGAGGGACCGGACTGGCTGGATCTCCTTC.

The chain recombines TRBV6-1 with TRBJ1-3; D not certain. The CDR3 runs to 12 residues. Germline assignment: CDR1 MNHNS and CDR2 SASEGT. V lost 6 bases, J lost 4 bases, and 7 bases lay in between. CDR3 DNA sequence: TGTGCCAGCAGGGTGAGGGGAAACACCATATATTTT. Translated, it gives CASRVRGNTIYF.

To note about this clone: Relative to the germline gene, one junction end is altered; a read error may explain this. The rearrangement joins TRBV18 to TRBJ1-1; D is undetermined. Germline-derived CDR1 and CDR2 are KGHSH and LQKENI. CDR3 length equals 13 residues. The DNA for the CDR3 is TGTGCCAGTTCACCGAACATGAACACTGAAGCTTTCTTT. Encoded protein: CASSPNMNTEAFF.

CDR3 residues: CAWSSGSDGNTIYF. The CDR3 nucleotides are TGTGCCTGGAGTTCCGGTAGCGACGGAAACACCATATATTTT. The chain uses TRBV30 and TRBJ1-3, with D uncertain. The CDR3 is 14 residues long. CDR1 is GTSNPN, CDR2 SVGIG, per germline (reference sequence). V shed 2 bases and J shed 4 bases, with 12 bases lying between them.

This chain links TRBV15 with TRBJ2-5; 10 bases are shared with TRBD2. V was pared by 1 base and J by 3 bases, with 5 bases of the junction left unmatched. Germline V gene data show CDR1 as LNHNV and CDR2 as YYDKDF (reference sequence). There are 16 residues in the CDR3. This chain's CDR3 is CATSRGPSGREETQYF. The CDR3, as DNA: TGTGCCACCAGCAGAGGTCCCAGCGGGAGGGAAGAGACCCAGTACTTC.

The rearrangement links TRBV19 to TRBJ2-4; a weak D match, TRBD2 (6 bases). CDR3 size: 17 residues. V dropped 5 bases and J dropped 0 bases, with 17 bases sitting between them. The germline V gene encodes CDR1 LNHDA and CDR2 SQIVND (reference sequence). The CDR3 is CASSPLPGGAAKNIQYF. The CDR3 coding sequence is TGTGCCAGTAGTCCCCTCCCGGGCGGGGCAGCCAAAAACATTCAGTACTTC.

The chain joins TRBV2 to TRBJ2-7; the match to TRBD2 covers 7 bases. After removal of 3 bases from V and 7 bases from J, the junction contained 27 bases not matched to a gene. This CDR3 has 20 amino acids. Germline lookup yields CDR1 SNHLY and CDR2 FYNNEI. The CDR3: CASSDTAISGPAGRLGEQYF. Here the CDR3 DNA reads TGTGCCAGCAGTGATACCGCAATTAGCGGCCCAGCGGGAAGGCTCGGGGAGCAGTACTTC. Using reference TRBV2 and TRBJ2-7 for the parts outside the CDR3, the full variable domain is EPEVTQTPSHQVTQMGQEVILRCVPISNHLYFYWYRQILGQKVEFLVSFYNNEISEKSEIFDDQFSVERPDGSNFTLKIRSTKLEDSAMYFCASSDTAISGPAGRLGEQYFGPGTRLTVT.

The chain recombines TRBV6-6 with TRBJ1-4, with 10 bases fitting TRBD1. J gave up 7 bases and V 6 bases, and 5 bases lay outside the gene matches. The CDR3 has 14 amino acids. CDR1 is MNHNY, CDR2 SVGAGI, per germline (reference sequence). The CDR3 DNA is TGTGCCAGCAGCCACGACAGGGGGCCTGAAAAACTGTTTTTT. Amino acid sequence: CASSHDRGPEKLFF.

The chain recombines TRBV6-1 with TRBJ1-2; 7 positions agree with TRBD1. The V and J ends lost 2 bases and 7 bases, in that order; junction bases with no gene match: 7. CDR1 is MNHNS and CDR2 is SASEGT in the germline V gene. The CDR3 length is 14 residues. DNA for the CDR3: TGTGCCAGCAGTGAAACAGGGGAAAACGGTGGCTACACCTTC. It yields the protein CASSETGENGGYTF.

The V call is TRBV7-2, the J call TRBJ2-1; D possibly corresponds to TRBD2 (5 bases). Germline-derived CDR1 and CDR2 are SGHTA and FQGNSA. Trimming shortened V by 8 bases and J by 0 bases, and 8 bases separated the two germline ends. There are 13 residues in the CDR3. In DNA form, the CDR3 reads TGTGCCAGCGGGAGCGGCTCCTACAATGAGCAGTTCTTC. Amino acid sequence: CASGSGSYNEQFF.

The V call is TRBV19, the J call TRBJ2-2; possible D gene TRBD1, 5 bases. V shed 7 bases and J shed 1 base, with 22 bases lying between them. The CDR3 contains 18 residues. Germline assignment: CDR1 LNHDA and CDR2 SQIVND (reference sequence). CDR3 DNA: TGTGCCAGTAACCTCAAGGGGTTTGGGTCGATGAACACCGGGGAGCTGTTTTTT. Translated: CASNLKGFGSMNTGELFF.

The genes are TRBV7-2 and TRBJ2-6; no clear D. There are 14 residues in the CDR3. The V gene lost 3 bases and the J gene lost 3 bases, with 6 bases spanning the gap. Germline V CDR1 and CDR2: SGHTA, FQGNSA. Here the CDR3 reads CASSFPRGANVLTF. CDR3 bases: TGTGCCAGCAGCTTCCCTCGTGGGGCCAACGTCCTGACTTTC.